This T cell receptor (beta chain) was recovered during a study of T cells in Graves' hyperthyroidism and ophthalmopathy. The study, taken as a whole, reports: Most clonotypes expanded in thyroid above 0.001 were likewise present in blood.

This sample holds PBMCs from approximately 10 ml fresh peripheral blood. Template material for amplifying TCR beta CDR3 regions consisted of RNA transcripts. Primed by the HTBI set, a first-round RT-PCR was run on the TCR CDR3. TCRdb processed the multiplex PCR reads anew with MiXCR; each CDR3 protein has one entry. The table has about 690,000 distinct CDR3 sequences, 15% to 20% seen once. Germline loops: CDR1 MNHEY, CDR2 SVGEGT. The V gene end was trimmed by 5 bases and the J gene end by 2 bases; junction bases not matched to a gene: 5. The CDR3 is made up of 15 amino acids. Worth noting for this clonotype: What it binds is not known.

This chain connects TRBV6-2 or TRBV6-3 to TRBJ2-1, with 8 bases fitting TRBD1. This sequence originates from a man aged 50 to 59 with Graves' hyperthyroidism. Sequenced input: blood. CDR3 residues: CASSPTGVTYNEQFF. CDR3 DNA sequence: TGTGCCAGCAGTCCGACAGGGGTGACCTACAATGAGCAGTTCTTC.